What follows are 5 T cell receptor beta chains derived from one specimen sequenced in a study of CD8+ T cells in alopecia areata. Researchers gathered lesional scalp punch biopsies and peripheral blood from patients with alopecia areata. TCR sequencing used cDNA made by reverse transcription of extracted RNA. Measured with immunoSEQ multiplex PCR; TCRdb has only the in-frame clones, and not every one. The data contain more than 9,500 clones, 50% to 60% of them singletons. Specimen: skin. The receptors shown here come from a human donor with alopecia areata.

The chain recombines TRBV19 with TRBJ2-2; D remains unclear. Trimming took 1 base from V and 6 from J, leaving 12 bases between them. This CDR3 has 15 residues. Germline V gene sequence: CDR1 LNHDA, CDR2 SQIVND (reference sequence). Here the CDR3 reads CASSIVPSEAGELFF. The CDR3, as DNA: TGTGCCAGTAGTATAGTTCCTAGTGAGGCCGGGGAGCTGTTTTTT.

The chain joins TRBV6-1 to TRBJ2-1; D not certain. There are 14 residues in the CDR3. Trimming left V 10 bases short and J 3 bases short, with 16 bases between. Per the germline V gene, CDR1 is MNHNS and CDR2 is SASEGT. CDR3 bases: TGTGCCACCCTCTCCTATAGCAGCTACAATGAGCAGTTCTTC. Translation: CATLSYSSYNEQFF.

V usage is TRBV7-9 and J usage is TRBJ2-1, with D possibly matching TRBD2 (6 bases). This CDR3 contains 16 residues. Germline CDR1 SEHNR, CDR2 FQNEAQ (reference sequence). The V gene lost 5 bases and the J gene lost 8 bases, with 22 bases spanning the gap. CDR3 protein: CASSEKGLTVRDEQFF. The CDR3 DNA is TGTGCCAGCAGCGAGAAGGGACTTACCGTGAGAGATGAGCAGTTCTTC.

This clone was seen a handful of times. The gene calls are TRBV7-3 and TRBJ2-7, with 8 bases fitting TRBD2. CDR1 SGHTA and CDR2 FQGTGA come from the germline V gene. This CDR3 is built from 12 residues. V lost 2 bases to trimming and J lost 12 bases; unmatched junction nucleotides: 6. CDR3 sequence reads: CASSLGGGILYF. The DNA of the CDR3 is TGTGCCAGCAGCTTAGGCGGGGGGATTCTGTACTTC.

In DNA form, the CDR3 reads TGTGCCAGCAGCGCCCGTCAACACCGGGACAGCCGCTCTGGGGCCAACGTCCTGACTTTC. Its protein product is CASSARQHRDSRSGANVLTF. The chain is built from TRBV28 and TRBJ2-6; 7 bases line up with TRBD1. From germline, CDR1 is MDHEN and CDR2 SYDVKM. V gave up 6 bases and J gave up 0 bases; unmatched junction bases: 17. The CDR3 covers 20 residues. Full variable domain (rest looked up from reference TRBV28 and TRBJ2-6): DVKVTQSSRYLVKRTGEKVFLECVQDMDHENMFWYRQDPGLGLRLIYFSYDVKMKEKGDIPEGYSVSREKKERFSLILESASTNQTSMYLCASSARQHRDSRSGANVLTFGAGSRLTVL.